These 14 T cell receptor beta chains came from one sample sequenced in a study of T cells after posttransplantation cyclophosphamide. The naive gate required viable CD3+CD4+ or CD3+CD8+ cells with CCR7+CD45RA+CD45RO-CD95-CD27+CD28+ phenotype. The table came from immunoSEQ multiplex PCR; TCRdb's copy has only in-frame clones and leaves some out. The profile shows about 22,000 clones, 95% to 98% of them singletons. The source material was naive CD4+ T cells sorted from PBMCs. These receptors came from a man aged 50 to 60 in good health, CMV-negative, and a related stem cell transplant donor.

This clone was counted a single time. Written as DNA, the CDR3 is TGTGCCAGCGGTCGGGGGGCTGGGGATACGCAGTATTTT. It yields the protein CASGRGAGDTQYF. The chain is built from TRBV7-3 and TRBJ2-3; tentative D call: TRBD2 (7 bases). Germline V CDR1 and CDR2: SGHTA, FQGTGA. The V and J ends lost 8 bases and 6 bases respectively, with 15 bases between them. The CDR3 has 13 residues.

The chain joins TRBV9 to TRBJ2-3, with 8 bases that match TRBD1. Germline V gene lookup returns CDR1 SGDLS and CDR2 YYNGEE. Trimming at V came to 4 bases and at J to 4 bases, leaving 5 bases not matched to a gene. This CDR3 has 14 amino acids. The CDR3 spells CASSPRTGPDTQYF. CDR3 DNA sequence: TGTGCCAGCAGCCCTCGGACAGGGCCAGATACGCAGTATTTT.

The CDR3 bases are TGTGCCAGCAGCTTAACGTCAGGGCATACGGTGCCCCAGCATTTT. It yields the protein CASSLTSGHTVPQHF. The gene calls are TRBV7-3 and TRBJ1-5, with D perhaps matching TRBD1 (5 bases). This CDR3 comprises 15 residues. CDR1 SGHTA and CDR2 FQGTGA come from the germline V gene. V was trimmed by 0 bases and J by 9 bases, leaving 15 bases between them.

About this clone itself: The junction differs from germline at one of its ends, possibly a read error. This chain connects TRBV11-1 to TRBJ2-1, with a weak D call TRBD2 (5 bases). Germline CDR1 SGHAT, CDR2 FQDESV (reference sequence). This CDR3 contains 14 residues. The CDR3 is CASSPFGNYNDQFF. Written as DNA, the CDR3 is TGTGCCAGCAGCCCCTTCGGGAACTACAATGATCAGTTCTTC.

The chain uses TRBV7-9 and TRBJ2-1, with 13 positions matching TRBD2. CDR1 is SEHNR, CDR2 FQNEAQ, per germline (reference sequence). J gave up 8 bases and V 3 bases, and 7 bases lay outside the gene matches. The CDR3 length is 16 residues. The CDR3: CASSFIGLAGDDEQFF. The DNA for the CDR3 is TGTGCCAGCAGCTTTATCGGACTAGCGGGGGACGATGAGCAGTTCTTC.

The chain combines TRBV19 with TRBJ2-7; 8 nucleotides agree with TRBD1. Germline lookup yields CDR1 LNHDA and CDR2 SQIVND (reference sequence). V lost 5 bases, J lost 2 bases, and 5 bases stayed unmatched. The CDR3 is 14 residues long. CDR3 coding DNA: TGTGCCAGTAGTCCCAGACAGGGGACCTACGAGCAGTACTTC. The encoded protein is CASSPRQGTYEQYF. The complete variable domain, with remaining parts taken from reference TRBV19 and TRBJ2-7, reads DGGITQSPKYLFRKEGQNVTLSCEQNLNHDAMYWYRQDPGQGLRLIYYSQIVNDFQKGDIAEGYSVSREKKESFPLTVTSAQKNPTAFYLCASSPRQGTYEQYFGPGTRLTVT.

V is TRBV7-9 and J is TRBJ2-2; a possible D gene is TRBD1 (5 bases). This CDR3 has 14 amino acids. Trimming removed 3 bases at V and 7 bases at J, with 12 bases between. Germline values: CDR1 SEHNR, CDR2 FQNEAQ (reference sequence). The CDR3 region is CASSFLQEGGELFF. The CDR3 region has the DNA TGTGCCAGCAGCTTTTTACAGGAAGGCGGGGAGCTGTTTTTT. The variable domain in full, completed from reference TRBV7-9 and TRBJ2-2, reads DTGVSQNPRHKITKRGQNVTFRCDPISEHNRLYWYRQTLGQGPEFLTYFQNEAQLEKSRLLSDRFSAERPKGSFSTLEIQRTEQGDSAMYLCASSFLQEGGELFFGEGSRLTVL.

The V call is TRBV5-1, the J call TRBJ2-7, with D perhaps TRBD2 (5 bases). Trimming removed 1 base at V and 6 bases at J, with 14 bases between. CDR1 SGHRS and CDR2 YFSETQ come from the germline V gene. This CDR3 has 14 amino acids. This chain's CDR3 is CASSLLPHGVEQYF. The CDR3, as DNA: TGCGCCAGCAGCTTGTTGCCACACGGGGTCGAGCAGTACTTC.

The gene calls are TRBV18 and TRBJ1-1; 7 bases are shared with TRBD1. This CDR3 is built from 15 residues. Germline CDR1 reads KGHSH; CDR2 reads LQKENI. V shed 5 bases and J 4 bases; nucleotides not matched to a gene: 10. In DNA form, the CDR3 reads TGTGCCAGCTCAACAAGGACAGGCGAAGGCACTGAAGCTTTCTTT. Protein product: CASSTRTGEGTEAFF.

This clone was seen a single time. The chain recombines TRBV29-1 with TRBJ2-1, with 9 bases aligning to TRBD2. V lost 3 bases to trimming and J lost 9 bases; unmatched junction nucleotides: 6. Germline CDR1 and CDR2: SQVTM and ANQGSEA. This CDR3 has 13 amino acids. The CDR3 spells CSVERLAVSEQFF. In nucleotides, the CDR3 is TGCAGCGTTGAGAGACTAGCGGTTAGTGAGCAGTTCTTC.

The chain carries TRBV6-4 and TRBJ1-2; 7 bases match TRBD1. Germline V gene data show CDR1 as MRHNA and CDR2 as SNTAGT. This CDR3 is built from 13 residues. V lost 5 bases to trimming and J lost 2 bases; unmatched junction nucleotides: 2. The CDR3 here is CASSPGQNYGYTF. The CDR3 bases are TGTGCCAGCAGTCCGGGACAGAACTATGGCTACACCTTC.

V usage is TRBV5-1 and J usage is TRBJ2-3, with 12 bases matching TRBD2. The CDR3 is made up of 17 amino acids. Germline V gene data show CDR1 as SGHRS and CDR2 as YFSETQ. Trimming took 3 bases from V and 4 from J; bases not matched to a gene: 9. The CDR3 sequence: CASSWRLAGEIPDTQYF. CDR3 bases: TGCGCCAGCAGCTGGCGACTAGCGGGAGAAATTCCAGATACGCAGTATTTT.

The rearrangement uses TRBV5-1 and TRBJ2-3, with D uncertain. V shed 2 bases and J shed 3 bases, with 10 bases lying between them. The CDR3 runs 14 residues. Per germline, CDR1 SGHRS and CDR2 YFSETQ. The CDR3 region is CASSLGQVTDTQYF. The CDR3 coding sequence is TGCGCCAGCAGCTTAGGCCAGGTTACAGATACGCAGTATTTT.

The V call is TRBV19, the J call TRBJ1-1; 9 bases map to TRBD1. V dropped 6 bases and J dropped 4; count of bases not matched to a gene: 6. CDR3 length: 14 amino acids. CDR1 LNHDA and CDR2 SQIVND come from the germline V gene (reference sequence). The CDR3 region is CASRRQGVVTEAFF. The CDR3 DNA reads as TGTGCCAGTAGACGACAGGGGGTGGTCACTGAAGCTTTCTTT.